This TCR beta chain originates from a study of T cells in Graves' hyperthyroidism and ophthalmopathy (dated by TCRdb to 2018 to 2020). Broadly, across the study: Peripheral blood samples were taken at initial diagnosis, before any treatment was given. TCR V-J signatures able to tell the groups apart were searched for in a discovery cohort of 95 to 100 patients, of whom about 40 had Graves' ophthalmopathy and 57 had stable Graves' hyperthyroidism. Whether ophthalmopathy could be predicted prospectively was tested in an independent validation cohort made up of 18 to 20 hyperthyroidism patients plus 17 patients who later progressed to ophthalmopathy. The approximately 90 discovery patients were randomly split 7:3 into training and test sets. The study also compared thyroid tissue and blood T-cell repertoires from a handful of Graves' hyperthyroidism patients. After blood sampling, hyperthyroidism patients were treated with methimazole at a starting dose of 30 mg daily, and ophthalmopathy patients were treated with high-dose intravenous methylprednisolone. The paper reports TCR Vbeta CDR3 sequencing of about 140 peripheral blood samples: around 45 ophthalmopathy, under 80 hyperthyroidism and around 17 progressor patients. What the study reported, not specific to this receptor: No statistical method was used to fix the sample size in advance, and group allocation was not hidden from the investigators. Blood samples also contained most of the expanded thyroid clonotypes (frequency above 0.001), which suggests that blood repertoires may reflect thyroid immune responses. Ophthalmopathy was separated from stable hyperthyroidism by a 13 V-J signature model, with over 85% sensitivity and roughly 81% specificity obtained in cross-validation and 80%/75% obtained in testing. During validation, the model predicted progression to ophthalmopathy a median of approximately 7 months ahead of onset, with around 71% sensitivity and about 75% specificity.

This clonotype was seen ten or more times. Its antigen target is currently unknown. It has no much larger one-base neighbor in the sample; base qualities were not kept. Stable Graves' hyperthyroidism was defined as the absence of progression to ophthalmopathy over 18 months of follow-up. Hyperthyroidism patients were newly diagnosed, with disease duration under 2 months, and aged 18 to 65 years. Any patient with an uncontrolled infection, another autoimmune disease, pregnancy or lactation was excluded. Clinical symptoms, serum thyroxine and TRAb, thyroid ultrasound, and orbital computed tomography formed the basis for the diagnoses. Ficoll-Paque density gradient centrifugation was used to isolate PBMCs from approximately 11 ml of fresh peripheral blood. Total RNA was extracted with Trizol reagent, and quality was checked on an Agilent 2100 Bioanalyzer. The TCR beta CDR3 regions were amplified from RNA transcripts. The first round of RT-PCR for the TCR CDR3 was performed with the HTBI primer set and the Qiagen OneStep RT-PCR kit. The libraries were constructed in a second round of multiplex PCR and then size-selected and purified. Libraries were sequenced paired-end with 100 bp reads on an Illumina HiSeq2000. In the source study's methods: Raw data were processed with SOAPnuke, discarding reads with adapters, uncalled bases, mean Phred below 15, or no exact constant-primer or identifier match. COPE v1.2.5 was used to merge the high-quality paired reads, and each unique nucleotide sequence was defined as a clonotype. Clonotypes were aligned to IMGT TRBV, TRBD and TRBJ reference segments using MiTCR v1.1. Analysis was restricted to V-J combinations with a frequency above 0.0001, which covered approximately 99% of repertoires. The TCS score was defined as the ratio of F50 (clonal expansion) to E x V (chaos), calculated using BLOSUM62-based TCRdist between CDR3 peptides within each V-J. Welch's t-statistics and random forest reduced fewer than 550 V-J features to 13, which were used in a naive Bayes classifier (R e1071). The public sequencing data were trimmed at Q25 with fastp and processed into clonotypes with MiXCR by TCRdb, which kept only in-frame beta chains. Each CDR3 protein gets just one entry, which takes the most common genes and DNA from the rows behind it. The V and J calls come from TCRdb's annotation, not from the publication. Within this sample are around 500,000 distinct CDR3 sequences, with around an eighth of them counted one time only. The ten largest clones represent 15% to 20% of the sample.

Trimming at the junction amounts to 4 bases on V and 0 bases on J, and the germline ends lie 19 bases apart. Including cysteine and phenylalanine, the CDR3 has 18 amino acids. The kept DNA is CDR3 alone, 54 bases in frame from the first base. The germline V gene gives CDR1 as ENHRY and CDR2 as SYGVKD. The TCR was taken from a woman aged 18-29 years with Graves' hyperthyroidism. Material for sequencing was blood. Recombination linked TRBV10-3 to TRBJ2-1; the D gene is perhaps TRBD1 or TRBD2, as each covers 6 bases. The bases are TGTGCCATCAGTGTGATGGGGGCTAGCGCAAGCTCCTACAATGAGCAGTTCTTC. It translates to CAISVMGASASSYNEQFF.